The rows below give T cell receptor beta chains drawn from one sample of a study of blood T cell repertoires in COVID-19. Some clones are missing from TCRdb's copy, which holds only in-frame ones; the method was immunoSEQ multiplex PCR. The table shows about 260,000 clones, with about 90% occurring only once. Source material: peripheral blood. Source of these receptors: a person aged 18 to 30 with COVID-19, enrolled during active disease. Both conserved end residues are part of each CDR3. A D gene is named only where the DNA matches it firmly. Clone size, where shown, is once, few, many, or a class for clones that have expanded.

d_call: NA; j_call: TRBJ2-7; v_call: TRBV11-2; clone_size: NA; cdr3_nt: TGTGCCAGCAGCTTCCGGGACACCCTAGAGCAGTACTTC; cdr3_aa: CASSFRDTLEQYF
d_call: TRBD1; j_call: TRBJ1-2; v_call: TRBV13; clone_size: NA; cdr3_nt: TGTGCCAGCAGCTTAGCCCTCGGACAGGAACGAATCGGGGGCTACACCTTC; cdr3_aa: CASSLALGQERIGGYTF
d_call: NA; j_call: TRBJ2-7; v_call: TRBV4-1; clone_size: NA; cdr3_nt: TGCGCCAGCAGCCAAGAGTCGACAGGTGTAGTCTACGAGCAGTACTTC; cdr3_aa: CASSQESTGVVYEQYF
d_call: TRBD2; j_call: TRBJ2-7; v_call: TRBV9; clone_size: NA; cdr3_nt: TGTGCCAGCAGCCCTCCAGCGGGGAGGATCCACGAGCAGTACTTC; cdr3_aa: CASSPPAGRIHEQYF
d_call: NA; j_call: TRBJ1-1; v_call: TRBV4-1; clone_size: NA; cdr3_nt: TGCGCCAGCAGCCAAGTTACTTACACTGAAGCTTTCTTT; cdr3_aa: CASSQVTYTEAFF
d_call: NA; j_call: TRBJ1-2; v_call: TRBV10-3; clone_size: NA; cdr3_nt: TGTGCCACGGAGGGACTGGGCTATGGCTACACCTTC; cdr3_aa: CATEGLGYGYTF
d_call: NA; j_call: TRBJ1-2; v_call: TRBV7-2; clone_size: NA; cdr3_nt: TGTGCCAGCAGCAGTGGAGTGGACTATGGCTACACCTTC; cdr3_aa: CASSSGVDYGYTF
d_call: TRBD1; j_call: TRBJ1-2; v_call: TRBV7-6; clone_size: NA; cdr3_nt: TGTGCCAGCAGCTCGGGACAGTTTTATGGCTACACCTTC; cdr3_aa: CASSSGQFYGYTF
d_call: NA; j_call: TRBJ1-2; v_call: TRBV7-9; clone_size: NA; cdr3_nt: TGTGCCAGCAGCTTAGAGTCTTACTCGGGCTACACCTTC; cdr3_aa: CASSLESYSGYTF
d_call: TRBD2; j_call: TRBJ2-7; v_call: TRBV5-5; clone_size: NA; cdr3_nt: TGTGCCAGCAGCTTGGTTGAGCTAGCGGGAATAATTTCGTACGAGCAGTACTTC; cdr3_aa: CASSLVELAGIISYEQYF
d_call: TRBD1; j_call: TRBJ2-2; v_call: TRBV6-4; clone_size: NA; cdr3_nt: TGTGCCAGCATGGGCAGGGGGACGAACACCGGGGAGCTGTTTTTT; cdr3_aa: CASMGRGTNTGELFF
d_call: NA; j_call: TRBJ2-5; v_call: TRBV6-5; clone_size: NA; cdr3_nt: TGTGCCAGCAGTTTGCAGGGTTACCAAGAGACCCAGTACTTC; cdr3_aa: CASSLQGYQETQYF
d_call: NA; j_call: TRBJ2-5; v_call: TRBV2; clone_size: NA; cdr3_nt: TGTGCCAGCACGGAGCTGACGGAGACCCAGTACTTC; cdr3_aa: CASTELTETQYF
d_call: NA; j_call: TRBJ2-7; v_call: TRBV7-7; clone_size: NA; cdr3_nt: TGTGCTAGCAGCTACCGGGACTTTATGTCCTACGAGCAGTACTTC; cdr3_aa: CASSYRDFMSYEQYF
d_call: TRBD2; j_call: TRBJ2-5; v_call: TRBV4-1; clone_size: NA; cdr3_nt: TGCGCCAGCAGCCCTAGCGGGAGAGGGGAGACCCAGTACTTC; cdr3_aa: CASSPSGRGETQYF
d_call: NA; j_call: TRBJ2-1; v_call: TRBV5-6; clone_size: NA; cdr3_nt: TGTGCCAGCAGCTTGGTGGGGGGACCACTGAATGAGCAGTTCTTC; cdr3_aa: CASSLVGGPLNEQFF
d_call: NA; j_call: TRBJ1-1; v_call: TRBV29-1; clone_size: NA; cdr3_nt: TGCAGCGTGAAGGGGATCATGAACACTGAAGCTTTCTTT; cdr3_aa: CSVKGIMNTEAFF
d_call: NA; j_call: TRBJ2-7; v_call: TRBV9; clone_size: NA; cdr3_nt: TGTGCCAGCAGTCCTTCAGGGAACTACGAGCAGTACTTC; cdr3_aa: CASSPSGNYEQYF
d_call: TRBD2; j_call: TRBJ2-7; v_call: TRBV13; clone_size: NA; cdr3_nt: TGTGCCAGCGGATCAGGACTAGCGGGCGGTACCTACGAGCAGTACTTC; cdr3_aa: CASGSGLAGGTYEQYF
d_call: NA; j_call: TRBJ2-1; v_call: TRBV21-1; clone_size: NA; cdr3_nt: TGTGCCAGCAGGGGAGCGGGAGCAGGAAATGAGCAGTTCTTC; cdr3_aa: CASRGAGAGNEQFF
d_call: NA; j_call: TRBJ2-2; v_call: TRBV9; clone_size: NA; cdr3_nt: TGTGCCAGCAGCTTTAGCGGAGGGAACACCGGGGAGCTGTTTTTT; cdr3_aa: CASSFSGGNTGELFF
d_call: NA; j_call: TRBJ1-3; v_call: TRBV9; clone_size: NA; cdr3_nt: TGTGCCAGCAGCGTCGGGGGTTTCGGAAACACCATATATTTT; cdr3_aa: CASSVGGFGNTIYF
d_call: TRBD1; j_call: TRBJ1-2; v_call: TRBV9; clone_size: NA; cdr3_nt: TGTGCCAGCAGCGTAGGTAGGGGGCGCAACTATGGCTACACCTTC; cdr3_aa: CASSVGRGRNYGYTF
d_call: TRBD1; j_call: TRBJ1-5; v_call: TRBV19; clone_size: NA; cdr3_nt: TGTGCCAGTAGTCGGGACAGGGGGCAACAGCCCCAGCATTTT; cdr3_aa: CASSRDRGQQPQHF
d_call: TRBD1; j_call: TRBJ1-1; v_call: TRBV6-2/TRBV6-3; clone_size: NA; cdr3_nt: TGTGCCAGCAGTTCCAGGGGGCTGAGGGAAGCTTTCTTT; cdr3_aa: CASSSRGLREAFF
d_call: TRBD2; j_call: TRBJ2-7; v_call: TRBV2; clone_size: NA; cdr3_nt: TGTGCCAGCGGAGGCCGACTAGCGGGAATAGAGTACGAGCAGTACTTC; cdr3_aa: CASGGRLAGIEYEQYF
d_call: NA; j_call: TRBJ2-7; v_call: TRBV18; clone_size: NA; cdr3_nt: TGTGCCAGCTCAACCGGACGGGGCTCCTACGAGCAGTACTTC; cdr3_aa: CASSTGRGSYEQYF
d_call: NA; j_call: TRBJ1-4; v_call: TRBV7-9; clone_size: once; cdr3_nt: TGTGCCAGCAGCTTTTTGGACAGCAATGAAAAACTGTTTTTT; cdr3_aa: CASSFLDSNEKLFF
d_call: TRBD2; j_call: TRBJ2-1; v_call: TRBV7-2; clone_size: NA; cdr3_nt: TGTGCCAGCAGCTTGGGGGACTATGGGTTCTTC; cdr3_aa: CASSLGDYGFF
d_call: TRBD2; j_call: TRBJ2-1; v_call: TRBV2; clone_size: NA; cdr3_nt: TGTGCCAGCCACGACACTAGCGGGTATTACAATGAGCAGTTCTTC; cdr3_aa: CASHDTSGYYNEQFF
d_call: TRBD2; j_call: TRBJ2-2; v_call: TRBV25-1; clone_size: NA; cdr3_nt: TGTGCCAGCAGGGCGGGACTAGCGGGAATCACCGGGGAGCTGTTTTTT; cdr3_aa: CASRAGLAGITGELFF
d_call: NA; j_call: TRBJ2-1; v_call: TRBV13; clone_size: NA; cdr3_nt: TGTGCCAGCAGCTTGGAGTGGGATGAGCAGTTCTTC; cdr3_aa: CASSLEWDEQFF